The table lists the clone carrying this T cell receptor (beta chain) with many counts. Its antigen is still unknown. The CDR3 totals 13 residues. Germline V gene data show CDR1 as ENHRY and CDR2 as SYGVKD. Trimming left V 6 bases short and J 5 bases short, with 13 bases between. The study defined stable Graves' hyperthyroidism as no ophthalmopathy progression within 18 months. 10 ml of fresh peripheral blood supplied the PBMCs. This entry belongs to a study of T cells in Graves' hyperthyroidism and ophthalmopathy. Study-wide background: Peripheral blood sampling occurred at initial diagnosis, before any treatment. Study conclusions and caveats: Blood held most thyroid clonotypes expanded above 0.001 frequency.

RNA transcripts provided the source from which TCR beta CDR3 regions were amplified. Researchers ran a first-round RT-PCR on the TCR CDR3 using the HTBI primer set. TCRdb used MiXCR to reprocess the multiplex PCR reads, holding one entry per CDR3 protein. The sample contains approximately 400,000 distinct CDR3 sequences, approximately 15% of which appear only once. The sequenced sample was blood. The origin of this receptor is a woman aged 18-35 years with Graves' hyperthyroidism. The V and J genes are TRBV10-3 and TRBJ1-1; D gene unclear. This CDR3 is CAISLGSGTEAFF. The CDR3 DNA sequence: TGTGCCATCAGCTTAGGATCGGGGACTGAAGCTTTCTTT.